A selection of T cell receptor beta chains follows, all from one sample in a study of CD4 T cells in relation to SARS-CoV-2 and coronaviruses. Profiling relied on immunoSEQ multiplex PCR, and the TCRdb table lists in-frame clones only, not all of them. This table has about 70,000 clones, about nine tenths appearing once. The sample consisted of memory CD4+ T cells from PBMCs. Source of these receptors: a human donor in good health. Each CDR3 is given with its conserved first and last residue. Each record gives: V gene, D gene, clone size, J gene, CDR3 DNA, CDR3 protein. D genes are given only for firm matches. Not all rows give a size; the values are once, few, many and, for expanded clones, a class.

>TRBV12-2|NA|NA|TRBJ2-7
TGTGCAAGTCGCATGAGGGACGGGAACTACGAGCAGTACTTC
CASRMRDGNYEQYF
>TRBV15|NA|once|TRBJ1-4
TGTGCCACCTCACGGAGCGGTGGTGAAAAACTGTTTTTT
CATSRSGGEKLFF
>TRBV2|TRBD1|NA|TRBJ2-1
TGTGCCAGCAGTGAACACGGGACAGTCTCCTACAATGAGCAGTTCTTC
CASSEHGTVSYNEQFF
>TRBV10-3|NA|NA|TRBJ1-1
TGTGCCATCAGTGAGTCCCGGGACACTGAAGCTTTCTTT
CAISESRDTEAFF
>TRBV2|TRBD1|NA|TRBJ1-2
TGTGCCAGCACGCAGGGGGCTGGCTATGGCTACACCTTC
CASTQGAGYGYTF
>TRBV3-1/TRBV3-2|NA|NA|TRBJ2-7
TGTGTCAGCAGCCAAGCCGGGGAGCAGTACTTC
CVSSQAGEQYF
>TRBV28|NA|once|TRBJ2-7
TGTGCCAGCAGTTTCTCGTATATGGAGAACTACGAGCAGTACTTC
CASSFSYMENYEQYF
>TRBV5-1|TRBD1|NA|TRBJ1-4
TGCGCCAGCAGCTTGGGTGGGACAGAGGCGGAAAAACTGTTTTTT
CASSLGGTEAEKLFF
>TRBV28|TRBD1|NA|TRBJ1-2
TGTGCCAGCGGACACAGAACTCAACAGGGGGCAAATGGCTACACCTTC
CASGHRTQQGANGYTF
>TRBV9|NA|once|TRBJ1-3
TGTGCCAGCACCTCAGGGAGAGGCGGAAACACCATATATTTT
CASTSGRGGNTIYF
>TRBV2|TRBD2|NA|TRBJ2-1
TGTGCCAGCACCCCGGGGGGGGGAAATGAGCAGTTCTTC
CASTPGGGNEQFF
>TRBV28|NA|NA|TRBJ2-1
TGTGCCAGCAGTTCAAGGCGGCCTTGGATGTTCTTC
CASSSRRPWMFF
>TRBV30|TRBD1|NA|TRBJ1-2
TGTGCCTGGAGTGTAACAGGGGGGCCTTTCGGCTATGGCTACACCTTC
CAWSVTGGPFGYGYTF
>TRBV14|NA|NA|TRBJ1-2
TGTGCCAGCAGCCCCGGGACCACGCAAGTCGATGGCTACACCTTC
CASSPGTTQVDGYTF
>TRBV19|TRBD1|NA|TRBJ1-2
TGTGCCAGTAGTATAGGGACAGGGGATGCCGTTCGACATGGCTACACCTTC
CASSIGTGDAVRHGYTF
>TRBV7-2|TRBD1|NA|TRBJ1-6
TGTGCCAGCAGCTCCCAGGACAGGACTAATTCACCCCTCCACTTT
CASSSQDRTNSPLHF
>TRBV10-3|TRBD2|NA|TRBJ2-1
TGTGCCATCACCACGGGACTAGCGGGAGTGGGAGAGCAGTTCTTC
CAITTGLAGVGEQFF
>TRBV6-1|NA|NA|TRBJ1-5
TGTGCCAGCAGTGAAACCTGGGTGGCTTTTCAGCCCCAGCATTTT
CASSETWVAFQPQHF
>TRBV21-1|NA|NA|TRBJ2-3
TGTGCCAGCAGACCGGCGTCCACAGATACGCAGTATTTT
CASRPASTDTQYF
>TRBV28|NA|few|TRBJ2-1
TGTGCCAGCCCCCGAGACTCGGGGGTCCCCGTGAATGAGCAGTTCTTC
CASPRDSGVPVNEQFF
>TRBV7-3|NA|once|TRBJ2-2
TGTGCCAGCAGCTTATCGGGGACCGGGGAGCTGTTTTTT
CASSLSGTGELFF
>TRBV25-1|NA|few|TRBJ1-2
TGTGCCAGCAGGGAGCAGGGGTGGGCCTACACCTTC
CASREQGWAYTF
>TRBV3-1/TRBV3-2|NA|NA|TRBJ1-6
TGTGCCAGCAGGGTACAGGGTAGCAATTCACCCCTCCACTTT
CASRVQGSNSPLHF
>TRBV19|TRBD2|NA|TRBJ2-1
TGTGCCAGTAGAGGACTAGCGGGGGGAAGCTCCTACAATGAGCAGTTCTTC
CASRGLAGGSSYNEQFF
>TRBV4-1|NA|NA|TRBJ1-4
TGCGCCAGCAGCCAAGGACGGGTTGCAACTAATGAAAAACTGTTTTTT
CASSQGRVATNEKLFF
>TRBV5-6|NA|NA|TRBJ2-3
TGTGCCAGCAGCCTGGGGCTTGCCACATACTCTAGCACAGATACGCAGTATTTT
CASSLGLATYSSTDTQYF
>TRBV9|NA|NA|TRBJ2-5
TGTGCCAGCAGCCGGGAGAACAACCAGGGGGGACAAGAGACCCAGTACTTC
CASSRENNQGGQETQYF
>TRBV4-3|NA|NA|TRBJ1-2
TGCGCCAGCAGCCAAGAAACAGGGTATGGCTACACCTTC
CASSQETGYGYTF
>TRBV28|NA|few|TRBJ1-1
TGTGCCAGCAGTCTGCCAAGAGGAGACAGGACGAACACTGAAGCTTTCTTT
CASSLPRGDRTNTEAFF
>TRBV7-8|NA|NA|TRBJ2-5
TGTGCAGCCAGGACCTCAGGGACAGAGACCCAGTACTTC
CAARTSGTETQYF
>TRBV19|TRBD1|NA|TRBJ2-2
TGTGCCAGTAGTATAGGGAGACAGGGGACCGGGGAGCTGTTTTTT
CASSIGRQGTGELFF
>TRBV6-5|TRBD2|NA|TRBJ2-7
TGTGCCAGCAGTAATAAGCGGGGGGGTTTCTACGAGCAGTACTTC
CASSNKRGGFYEQYF
>TRBV28|NA|NA|TRBJ1-4
TGTGCCAGCAGTTTCTATCAATCAACTAATGAAAAACTGTTTTTT
CASSFYQSTNEKLFF
>TRBV6-1|NA|NA|TRBJ1-1
TGTGCCAGCAGTGACAGGGGAGGGACTGAAGCTTTCTTT
CASSDRGGTEAFF
>TRBV6-1|TRBD2|NA|TRBJ2-7
TGTGCCAGCAGTGAAGGTTGGGGGGGCGAGCAGTACTTC
CASSEGWGGEQYF
>TRBV6-6|NA|NA|TRBJ2-6
TGTGCCAGCAGTTACTCTGGGAGCCCTGGGGCCAACGTCCTGACTTTC
CASSYSGSPGANVLTF
>TRBV7-3|NA|few|TRBJ1-1
TGTGCCAGCAGCTTGGGGGGCACGGGTGAAGCTTTCTTT
CASSLGGTGEAFF
>TRBV11-2|TRBD2|NA|TRBJ2-3
TGTGCCAGCAGCTTACCGAGACTAGCGGGAGGAGGATCAGATACGCAGTATTTT
CASSLPRLAGGGSDTQYF
>TRBV5-1|TRBD1|NA|TRBJ1-5
TGCGCCTCTCTCAGGGGGCATGGGCAGCCCCAGCATTTT
CASLRGHGQPQHF
>TRBV3-1/TRBV3-2|NA|few|TRBJ1-3
TGTGCCAGCAGCCCTACTGAGTGGGGGGACACCATATATTTT
CASSPTEWGDTIYF
>TRBV7-3|TRBD2|NA|TRBJ2-1
TGTGCCAGCAGCTCCCACTCCAGCGGGGGGGCCCATGAGCAGTTCTTC
CASSSHSSGGAHEQFF
>TRBV6-6|TRBD1|NA|TRBJ2-3
TGTGCCAGCAGTCGACAGGGGGCGCAGGCAGATACGCAGTATTTT
CASSRQGAQADTQYF
>TRBV7-2|NA|NA|TRBJ1-3
TGTGCCAGCAGCTTTAGGGGCCCGGGGGTCTCTGGAAACACCATATATTTT
CASSFRGPGVSGNTIYF
>TRBV6-1|NA|NA|TRBJ1-6
TGTGCCAGCACCAGAGAGAGACAAAATTCACCCCTCCACTTT
CASTRERQNSPLHF
>TRBV7-2|TRBD1|NA|TRBJ1-5
TGTGCCAGCAGCTCGAGGGGGACAGGGGCAGGAAATCAGCCCCAGCATTTT
CASSSRGTGAGNQPQHF
>TRBV13|NA|NA|TRBJ2-1
TGTGCCAGCAGCAAATCCGGGACGGACAATGAGCAGTTCTTC
CASSKSGTDNEQFF
>TRBV10-3|TRBD2|NA|TRBJ2-5
TGTGCCACCCGGACTAGCGGGGGGCAAGAGACCCAGTACTTC
CATRTSGGQETQYF
>TRBV18|TRBD1|NA|TRBJ1-2
TGTGCCAGCTCACCAGCCCGGTTAGGGGGCTTCGGCTACACCTTC
CASSPARLGGFGYTF
>TRBV9|NA|NA|TRBJ1-2
TGTGCCAGCGCAAGGTCGGCGAACTATGGCTACACCTTC
CASARSANYGYTF
>TRBV5-4|TRBD1|NA|TRBJ1-5
TGTGCCAGCAGCTTGGGGACAGGGTTCAATCAGCCCCAGCATTTT
CASSLGTGFNQPQHF
>TRBV12-3/TRBV12-4|TRBD1|NA|TRBJ2-1
TGTGCCAGCTCTCCAGGGGGCGATGAGCAGTTCTTC
CASSPGGDEQFF
>TRBV11-2|NA|NA|TRBJ2-1
TGTGCCAGCAGCTTTCTGACAAACTCCTACAATGAGCAGTTCTTC
CASSFLTNSYNEQFF
>TRBV10-3|TRBD1|NA|TRBJ1-4
TGTGCCACCGGGGACAGGGAAAATGAAAAACTGTTTTTT
CATGDRENEKLFF
>TRBV7-2|TRBD2|NA|TRBJ2-7
TGTGCCAGCAGCAGGGGGCGGGAGGGTGGCTACGAGCAGTACTTC
CASSRGREGGYEQYF
>TRBV7-9|NA|NA|TRBJ2-5
TGTGCCAGCAGCTTAGCTGAAGAGACCCAGTACTTC
CASSLAEETQYF
>TRBV18|NA|NA|TRBJ2-1
TGTGCCAGCTCACCATCAATAGGCGGGGCCAATGAGCAGTTCTTC
CASSPSIGGANEQFF